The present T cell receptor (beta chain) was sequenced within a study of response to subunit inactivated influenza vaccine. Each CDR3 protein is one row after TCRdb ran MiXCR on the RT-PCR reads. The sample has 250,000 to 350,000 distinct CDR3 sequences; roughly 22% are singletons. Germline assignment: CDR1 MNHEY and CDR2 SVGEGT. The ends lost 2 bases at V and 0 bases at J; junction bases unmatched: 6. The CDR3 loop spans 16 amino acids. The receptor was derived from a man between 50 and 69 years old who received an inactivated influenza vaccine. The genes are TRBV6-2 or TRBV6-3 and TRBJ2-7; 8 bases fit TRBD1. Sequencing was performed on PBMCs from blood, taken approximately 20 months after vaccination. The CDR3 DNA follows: TGTGCCAGCAGTTACCGGACAGGGCCAAGCTCCTACGAGCAGTACTTC. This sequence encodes CASSYRTGPSSYEQYF.